This T cell receptor (beta chain) was sequenced in a study of blood T cell repertoires in COVID-19. Sequencing was performed with immunoSEQ multiplex PCR; in TCRdb, only in-frame clones are kept and a portion is missing. The sample yields just under 150,000 clones, about nine tenths seen once. The J segment lost 6 bases and the V segment lost 6 bases, leaving 7 bases of the junction unmatched. This CDR3 comprises 14 residues. Germline assignment: CDR1 SGHVS and CDR2 FQNEAQ. This chain connects TRBV7-8 to TRBJ2-7; 11 bases line up with TRBD1. The origin of this receptor is a human donor in a cohort sampled during active COVID-19. Sequencing was performed on peripheral blood. The chain's CDR3 is CASSLGTGGVEQYF. In DNA form, the CDR3 reads TGTGCCAGCAGTTTGGGGACAGGGGGGGTCGAGCAGTACTTC.